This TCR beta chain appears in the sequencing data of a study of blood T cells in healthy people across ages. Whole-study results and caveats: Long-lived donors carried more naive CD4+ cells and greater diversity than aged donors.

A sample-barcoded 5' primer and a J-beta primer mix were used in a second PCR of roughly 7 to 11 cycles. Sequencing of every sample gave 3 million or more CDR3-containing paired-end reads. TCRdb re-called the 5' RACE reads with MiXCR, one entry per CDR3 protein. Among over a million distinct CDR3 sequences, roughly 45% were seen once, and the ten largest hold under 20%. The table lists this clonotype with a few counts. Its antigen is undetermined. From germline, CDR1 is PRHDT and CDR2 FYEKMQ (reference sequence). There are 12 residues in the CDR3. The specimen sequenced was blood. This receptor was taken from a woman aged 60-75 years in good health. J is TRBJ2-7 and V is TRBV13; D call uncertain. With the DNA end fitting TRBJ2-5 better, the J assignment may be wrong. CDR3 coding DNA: TGTGCCAGCAGCTTACAGACCGAGACCCAGTACTTC. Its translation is CASSLQTETQYF.